The 27 T cell receptor beta chains presented below share a single source sample, sequenced in a study of T-cell memory formation after mild COVID-19. TCRdb redid the calling of the 5' RACE reads with MiXCR, one entry per CDR3 protein. The repertoire includes a few hundred thousand distinct CDR3 sequences, about a sixth of them detected once, and approximately 22% sits in the top ten. The sample was PBMCs or a T cell subset sorted from them (not recorded which). These receptors came from a man aged 18 to 30 who had mild COVID-19 (a few samples of this study predate the infection). Cell type and time point are not known.

This clonotype came up a few times. This chain connects TRBV7-2 to TRBJ2-3, with D perhaps given as TRBD1 or TRBD2 (5 bases each). V shed 4 bases and J shed 0 bases, with 11 bases lying between them. CDR3 length equals 15 residues. The germline gives CDR1 SGHTA, CDR2 FQGNSA. The CDR3 region has the DNA TGTGCCAGCAGCTCAGCGAGGGGAAGCACAGATACGCAGTATTTT. Protein sequence: CASSSARGSTDTQYF. The full variable domain, in which reference TRBV7-2 and TRBJ2-3 provide the parts outside the CDR3, is GAGVSQSPSNKVTEKGKDVELRCDPISGHTALYWYRQSLGQGLEFLIYFQGNSAPDKSGLPSDRFSAERTGGSVSTLTIQRTQQEDSAVYLCASSSARGSTDTQYFGPGTRLTVL.

Only a few counts were recorded for this clonotype. The chain couples TRBV20-1 to TRBJ1-3, with D possibly being TRBD1 (6 bases). The V gene lost 1 base and the J gene lost 7 bases, with 8 bases spanning the gap. CDR1 and CDR2 (germline): DFQATT, SNEGSKA (reference sequence). This CDR3 comprises 12 residues. CDR3 amino acids: CSARGRGNTIYF. The CDR3 coding sequence is TGCAGTGCTAGAGGGAGGGGGAACACCATATATTTT.

This clonotype was detected a few times. This sequence joins TRBV29-1 and TRBJ1-4; no firm D call. Deletions cut 1 base from V and 3 bases from J, with 9 bases between. This CDR3 is 14 amino acids long. From germline, CDR1 is SQVTM and CDR2 ANQGSEA. The CDR3 sequence is CSVEGSRPNEKLFF. The CDR3 DNA reads as TGCAGCGTTGAAGGGTCTAGACCTAATGAAAAACTGTTTTTT. Drawing the rest from reference TRBV29-1 and TRBJ1-4, the complete variable domain is SAVISQKPSRDICQRGTSLTIQCQVDSQVTMMFWYRQQPGQSLTLIATANQGSEATYESGFVIDKFPISRPNLTFSTLTVSNMSPEDSSIYLCSVEGSRPNEKLFFGSGTQLSVL.

The V call is TRBV7-3, the J call TRBJ2-2; no clear D gene. CDR1 and CDR2 from the germline V gene are SGHTA and FQGTGA. With 5 bases removed from V and 4 bases from J, the gap between germline ends came to 5 bases. This CDR3 has 12 residues. CDR3 DNA: TGTGCCAGCAGCCCCACCACCGGGGAGCTGTTTTTT. Encoded protein: CASSPTTGELFF. Using reference TRBV7-3 and TRBJ2-2 for the parts outside the CDR3, the full variable domain is GAGVSQTPSNKVTEKGKYVELRCDPISGHTALYWYRQSLGQGPEFLIYFQGTGAADDSGLPNDRFFAVRPEGSVSTLKIQRTERGDSAVYLCASSPTTGELFFGEGSRLTVL.

The chain couples TRBV4-3 to TRBJ2-2, with D tentatively TRBD2 (5 bases). This CDR3 region has 16 residues. The V gene's germline CDR1 is LGHNA and CDR2 YSLEER. Trimming cost V 1 base and J 5 bases, with 14 bases left between them. CDR3 amino acids: CASSQGNAGVTGELFF. CDR3 coding DNA: TGCGCCAGCAGCCAAGGGAACGCGGGTGTAACCGGGGAGCTGTTTTTT.

In its sample, this clonotype was seen a few times. This sequence joins TRBV7-3 and TRBJ2-2, with D hard to call. Trimming left V 2 bases short and J 6 bases short, with 10 bases between. Germline CDR1 and CDR2: SGHTA and FQGTGA. The CDR3 is 14 amino acids. This CDR3 reads CASSLVPAAGELFF. CDR3 nucleotide sequence: TGTGCCAGCAGCTTAGTCCCAGCAGCCGGGGAGCTGTTTTTT.

The chain carries TRBV7-2 and TRBJ2-7; D may be TRBD1 (5 bases). The CDR3 length is 15 residues. In germline, CDR1 is SGHTA, CDR2 FQGNSA. V lost 4 bases and J lost 6, with 19 bases in between. The CDR3 here is CASSYSAGSPGEQYV. The CDR3 nucleotides are TGTGCCAGCAGCTACTCGGCAGGGTCGCCTGGCGAGCAGTACGTC.

The chain combines TRBV28 with TRBJ1-5; D possibly corresponds to TRBD1 (6 bases). The length of the CDR3 is 14 residues. Deletions cut 8 bases from V and 7 bases from J, with 18 bases between. Germline V gene data show CDR1 as MDHEN and CDR2 as SYDVKM. In DNA form, the CDR3 reads TGTGCCAGCGCCTTAGCAGGGGCGGAGCAGCCCCAGCATTTT. Protein product: CASALAGAEQPQHF. The full variable domain, in which reference TRBV28 and TRBJ1-5 provide the parts outside the CDR3, is DVKVTQSSRYLVKRTGEKVFLECVQDMDHENMFWYRQDPGLGLRLIYFSYDVKMKEKGDIPEGYSVSREKKERFSLILESASTNQTSMYLCASALAGAEQPQHFGDGTRLSIL.

This clonotype was picked up a small number of times. V gene TRBV7-2 combines with J gene TRBJ2-3; D remains unclear. The germline V gene encodes CDR1 SGHTA and CDR2 FQGNSA. The CDR3 covers 15 residues. Trimming pared 0 bases from V and 3 bases from J, leaving 10 bases between. CDR3 sequence: CASSLAPSPTDTQYF. For the CDR3, the DNA is TGTGCCAGCAGCTTAGCCCCCTCGCCGACAGATACGCAGTATTTT.

This clonotype showed up just a few times. The J gene is TRBJ1-1, the V gene TRBV7-8; no reliable D call. From germline, CDR1 is SGHVS and CDR2 FQNEAQ. V was cut by 1 base and J by 9 bases, with 15 bases left in between. The CDR3 is made up of 14 amino acids. The CDR3 here is CASSLVGPLRKAFF. The CDR3 bases are TGTGCCAGCAGCTTAGTAGGTCCTCTTCGTAAAGCTTTCTTT.

This clonotype has only a few counts. This chain uses TRBV5-1 with TRBJ1-5, with D possibly matching TRBD1 (5 bases). Germline CDR1 and CDR2: SGHRS and YFSETQ. There are 15 residues in the CDR3. Trimming removed 3 bases at V and 2 bases at J, with 12 bases between. The CDR3 protein is CASSWGTERNQPQHF. The DNA for the CDR3 is TGCGCCAGCAGCTGGGGGACGGAGCGCAATCAGCCCCAGCATTTT.

The chain has TRBV7-9 and TRBJ1-1; 11 bases agree with TRBD1. Germline CDR1 SEHNR, CDR2 FQNEAQ (reference sequence). V trimming: 5 bases; J trimming: 4 bases; junction bases outside the gene matches: 18. The CDR3 has 19 amino acids. CDR3 sequence (DNA): TGTGCCAGCAGCCGGGCCAGAGGACAGGGGGCGCTGGGGGTCACTGAAGCTTTCTTT. As protein: CASSRARGQGALGVTEAFF. The whole variable domain, filled in from reference TRBV7-9 and TRBJ1-1, reads DTGVSQNPRHKITKRGQNVTFRCDPISEHNRLYWYRQTLGQGPEFLTYFQNEAQLEKSRLLSDRFSAERPKGSFSTLEIQRTEQGDSAMYLCASSRARGQGALGVTEAFFGQGTRLTVV.

The J gene is TRBJ2-2, the V gene TRBV14; D not resolved. Between the trimmed V and J ends, which lost 0 bases and 7 bases, there was a span of 3 bases. Germline CDR1 is SGHDN and CDR2 is FVKESK. The length of the CDR3 is 12 residues. The CDR3: CASSQERGELFF. The CDR3 region has the DNA TGTGCCAGCAGCCAAGAACGCGGGGAGCTGTTTTTT.

This clonotype was detected a few times. The chain links TRBV18 to TRBJ1-5, with 7 bases matching TRBD1. The germline V gene has CDR1 KGHSH and CDR2 LQKENI. The J segment lost 6 bases and the V segment lost 3 bases, leaving 11 bases of the junction unmatched. The CDR3 has 16 residues. DNA of the CDR3: TGTGCCAGCTCACCCCGGGAGACAGGGTCGGGTCAGCCCCAGCATTTT. Protein product: CASSPRETGSGQPQHF.

This rearrangement joins TRBV12-3 or TRBV12-4 to TRBJ2-2; TRBD1 matches at 12 bases. The CDR3 has 16 residues. The V gene end was trimmed by 5 bases and the J gene end by 7 bases; junction bases not matched to a gene: 8. CDR3 DNA: TGTGCCAGCAGTCCGGGACAGGGGGCCTTCGGCGGGGAGCTGTTTTTT. Its translation is CASSPGQGAFGGELFF.

This clonotype was observed at least ten times. The chain links TRBV7-2 to TRBJ2-3; D not certain. CDR3 length equals 13 residues. In germline, CDR1 is SGHTA, CDR2 FQGNSA. V lost 3 bases, J lost 6 bases, and 10 bases lay in between. CDR3 coding DNA: TGTGCCAGCAGCTTGAGTAGCCGTGATACGCAGTATTTT. Translating it yields CASSLSSRDTQYF.

V is TRBV6-1 and J is TRBJ2-7, with a weak D call TRBD1 (6 bases). V lost 3 bases to trimming and J lost 3 bases, with 12 bases between them. The CDR3 totals 14 residues. The germline gives CDR1 MNHNS, CDR2 SASEGT. In DNA form, the CDR3 reads TGTGCCAGCAGTGACAGGACAGTTCTCTACGAGCAGTACGTC. Its protein product is CASSDRTVLYEQYV.

This clonotype showed up just a few times. The V call is TRBV5-1, the J call TRBJ1-1; D is unclear. V was clipped by 4 bases and J by 0 bases, with 13 bases between them. Germline loops: CDR1 SGHRS, CDR2 YFSETQ. This CDR3 has 15 amino acids. CDR3 nucleotide sequence: TGCGCCAGCAGCCCCCGAAGGAAGCTGAACACTGAAGCTTTCTTT. Amino acids: CASSPRRKLNTEAFF.

This chain uses TRBV12-3 or TRBV12-4 with TRBJ1-1, with D possibly matching TRBD1 (5 bases). Trimming removed 2 bases at V and 3 bases at J, with 10 bases between. CDR3 length: 14 amino acids. In DNA form, the CDR3 reads TGTGCCAGCAGTTTAAGGGGCTGGGACACTGAAGCTTTCTTT. Translated, it gives CASSLRGWDTEAFF.

The chain recombines TRBV7-6 with TRBJ2-2; TRBD1 aligns across 8 bases. CDR3 length: 14 residues. The V and J ends lost 4 bases and 4 bases, in that order; junction bases with no gene match: 2. Germline V lookup: CDR1 SGHVS, CDR2 FNYEAQ. CDR3 residues: CASSWTGSTGELFF. The CDR3 nucleotides are TGTGCCAGCAGCTGGACAGGGAGCACCGGGGAGCTGTTTTTT.

CDR3: CASSLYNEKLFF. CDR3 bases: TGTGCCAGCAGCCTATATAATGAAAAACTGTTTTTT. V usage is TRBV7-2 and J usage is TRBJ1-4; no definite D call. V was shortened by 5 bases and J by 4 bases, with 5 bases between the two germline ends. Per the germline V gene, CDR1 is SGHTA and CDR2 is FQGNSA. The CDR3 consists of 12 residues.

This clonotype showed up just a few times. The J gene is TRBJ1-5, the V gene TRBV15; D might be TRBD1 (5 bases). Looked up from germline, CDR1 is LNHNV and CDR2 is YYDKDF (reference sequence). CDR3 length equals 14 residues. With 1 base removed from V and 7 bases from J, the gap between germline ends came to 11 bases. CDR3: CATSRGGVVQPQHF. As DNA, the CDR3 is TGTGCCACCAGCAGAGGGGGGGTGGTCCAGCCCCAGCATTTT.

The chain employs TRBV6-2 or TRBV6-3 and TRBJ2-1, with D unclear. CDR3 length equals 8 residues. Germline V gene lookup returns CDR1 MNHEY and CDR2 SVGEGT. Trimming removed 10 bases at V and 7 bases at J, with 2 bases between. The DNA of the CDR3 is TGTGCCATGAATGAGCAGTTCTTC. Protein: CAMNEQFF.

This clonotype was seen a few times. V is TRBV28 and J is TRBJ2-2; 9 nucleotides agree with TRBD2. Looked up from germline, CDR1 is MDHEN and CDR2 is SYDVKM. The CDR3 loop spans 16 amino acids. The junction had 5 bases not matched to a gene; V was cut back by 2 bases and J by 4 bases. CDR3 loop: CASSLRSGGSTGELFF. Here the CDR3 DNA reads TGTGCCAGCAGTTTACGTAGCGGGGGATCCACCGGGGAGCTGTTTTTT.

This clonotype was counted many times. The chain employs TRBV5-1 and TRBJ2-5, with 12 bases matching TRBD1. Trimming at V came to 3 bases and at J to 6 bases, leaving 3 bases not matched to a gene. Germline V gene data show CDR1 as SGHRS and CDR2 as YFSETQ. The CDR3 runs 14 residues. DNA for the CDR3: TGCGCCAGCAGCTGGGACAGGGGGCCGAAGACCCAGTACTTC. Translating it yields CASSWDRGPKTQYF. Based on the CDR3 plus reference TRBV5-1 and TRBJ2-5, the full variable domain is KAGVTQTPRYLIKTRGQQVTLSCSPISGHRSVSWYQQTPGQGLQFLFEYFSETQRNKGNFPGRFSGRQFSNSRSEMNVSTLELGDSALYLCASSWDRGPKTQYFGPGTRLLVL.

The chain is built from TRBV5-1 and TRBJ1-1; 8 nucleotides match TRBD1. Germline CDR1 SGHRS, CDR2 YFSETQ. The CDR3 runs to 14 residues. The trim removed 4 bases at V and 4 bases at J, leaving 6 bases unmatched. The CDR3 DNA sequence: TGCGCCAGCAGCGGGGACAGGTCGGCCACTGAAGCTTTCTTT. Translated: CASSGDRSATEAFF.

This chain uses TRBV12-5 with TRBJ2-7; D unclear. Germline V gene data show CDR1 as LGHNT and CDR2 as FRNRAP. There are 17 residues in the CDR3. Trimming cost V 1 base and J 6 bases, with 22 bases left between them. This CDR3 is CASGLDPEQASPIEQYV. In DNA form, the CDR3 reads TGTGCTAGTGGTTTGGACCCCGAGCAGGCCTCTCCCATCGAGCAGTACGTC.